This T cell receptor beta chain was captured in a study of Graves' ophthalmopathy and Graves' hyperthyroidism. This clonotype came up a few times. One end of the junction varies from germline; a read error may be responsible. Researchers took RNA transcripts and amplified TCR beta CDR3 regions from them. In the first round, RT-PCR was carried out with HTBI primers, and a multiplex PCR formed the second round. Each CDR3 protein gets one entry after TCRdb re-called the multiplex PCR reads with MiXCR. The repertoire consists of some 520,000 distinct CDR3 sequences, with about 15% occurring once and the leading ten covering around 9.8%. CDR1 and CDR2 from the germline V gene are PRHDT and FYEKMQ (reference sequence). This CDR3 spans 14 amino acids.

Sequenced material: blood. V gene TRBV13 combines with J gene TRBJ1-6; TRBD1 matches 9 bases. This clonotype originated in a woman between 25 and 40 years old with Graves' ophthalmopathy. Written as DNA, the CDR3 is TGTGCCAGCAGGTTGGGACAGGGAGGATCACACCTCCACTTT. It is translated as CASRLGQGGSHLHF.